This passage covers 15 T cell receptor beta chains from one sample sequenced in a study of blood T cells in healthy people across ages. Using a J-beta primer mix together with a sample-barcoded 5' primer, a second PCR was run for roughly 6 to 12 cycles. TCRdb reanalysed the 5' RACE reads using MiXCR and keeps one entry per CDR3 protein. The table has about 1,400,000 distinct CDR3 sequences, 55% to 75% seen once; the top ten hold 6.5% to 8.5%. Sequencing was performed on blood. The receptors originated from a man aged 18 to 35 in good health.

This clonotype was observed at least ten times. The V and J genes are TRBV7-9 and TRBJ2-7; D unclear. Trimming removed 3 bases at V and 6 bases at J, with 9 bases between. Germline V lookup: CDR1 SEHNR, CDR2 FQNEAQ (reference sequence). This CDR3 is built from 12 residues. The CDR3 reads CASSLGSSEQYF. CDR3 nucleotide sequence: TGTGCCAGCAGCTTGGGGTCCAGCGAGCAGTACTTC.

This clonotype was found a few times. The chain links TRBV20-1 to TRBJ1-2; no firm D call. This CDR3 is built from 13 residues. The germline gives CDR1 DFQATT, CDR2 SNEGSKA (reference sequence). Trimming took 6 bases from V and 1 from J, leaving 12 bases between them. CDR3 amino acids: CSAKEAINYGYTF. The CDR3 DNA follows: TGCAGTGCAAAGGAGGCGATTAACTATGGCTACACCTTC.

This chain joins TRBV20-1 and TRBJ1-5, with D possibly TRBD1 on 5 matching bases. V was cut by 0 bases and J by 9 bases, with 15 bases left in between. Germline-derived CDR1 and CDR2 are DFQATT and SNEGSKA (reference sequence). There are 14 residues in the CDR3. For the CDR3, the DNA is TGCAGTGCTAGAGATTTGAAGGGGCTCTTGCCCCAGCATTTT. Translation: CSARDLKGLLPQHF.

The chain carries TRBV6-2 or TRBV6-3 and TRBJ2-3, with D perhaps TRBD1 or TRBD2 (5 bases each). Between the trimmed V and J ends, which lost 5 bases and 0 bases, there was a span of 24 bases. CDR1 is MNHEY and CDR2 is SVGEGT in the germline V gene. The CDR3 has 19 amino acids. In DNA form, the CDR3 reads TGTGCCAGCAGTAATCAACCGGGGCAGAGAGGGAGAAGCACAGATACGCAGTATTTT. This codes for CASSNQPGQRGRSTDTQYF.

A few counts support this clonotype. A much larger clonotype is one base distant, so this may be a read error. This chain uses TRBV4-1 with TRBJ2-7, with D maybe TRBD1 (5 bases). The CDR3 is 13 residues long. Germline lookup yields CDR1 MGHRA and CDR2 YSYEKL. Trimming shortened V by 0 bases and J by 4 bases, and 7 bases separated the two germline ends. The CDR3 loop is CASSQETVYEQYF. The DNA for the CDR3 is TGCGCCAGCAGCCAAGAGACAGTATACGAGCAGTACTTC.

The rearrangement uses TRBV14 and TRBJ2-5, with D possibly called TRBD1 or TRBD2 (5 bases each). The J call may be faulty, since TRBJ2-7 better matches the DNA end. This CDR3 spans 19 amino acids. Germline CDR1 and CDR2: SGHDN and FVKESK. CDR3 loop: CASSQDMGPHDSDTREQYF. The CDR3 DNA reads TGTGCCAGCAGCCAAGATATGGGACCGCACGATTCGGACACCCGCGAGCAGTACTTC.

The chain recombines TRBV28 with TRBJ1-1, with 9 bases matching TRBD1. CDR3 length equals 16 residues. After removal of 1 base from V and 3 bases from J, the junction contained 6 bases not matched to a gene. Per the germline V gene, CDR1 is MDHEN and CDR2 is SYDVKM. DNA for the CDR3: TGTGCCAGCAGTTTATTATTTGGACAGGGGTACACTGAAGCTTTCTTT. Protein product: CASSLLFGQGYTEAFF.

This CDR3 is CATSAPPGQGPSAEAFF. CDR3 in DNA: TGTGCCACCAGTGCCCCCCCCGGACAGGGACCGAGCGCTGAAGCTTTCTTT. This chain connects TRBV24-1 to TRBJ1-1; 8 positions agree with TRBD1. The CDR3 totals 17 residues. V lost 5 bases, J lost 6 bases, and 16 bases stayed unmatched. Germline V gives CDR1 KGHDR, CDR2 SFDVKD.

V and J are TRBV9 and TRBJ1-6; D remains unclear. The CDR3 extends over 13 amino acids. The V end was cut by 3 bases, the J end by 7 bases, with 8 bases between. From germline, CDR1 is SGDLS and CDR2 YYNGEE. The CDR3 reads CASSGMSNSPLHF. As DNA, the CDR3 is TGTGCCAGCAGCGGGATGTCGAATTCACCCCTCCACTTT. Combining the CDR3 with reference TRBV9 and TRBJ1-6 gives the whole variable domain DSGVTQTPKHLITATGQRVTLRCSPRSGDLSVYWYQQSLDQGLQFLIQYYNGEERAKGNILERFSAQQFPDLHSELNLSSLELGDSALYFCASSGMSNSPLHFGNGTRLTVT.

In its sample, this clonotype was seen a few times. The CDR3 coding sequence is TGCAGTGCTAGAGTAGTGTCCTCCTACGAGCAGTACTTC. Protein product: CSARVVSSYEQYF. The J gene is TRBJ2-7, the V gene TRBV20-1; D gene uncertain. V lost 1 base to trimming and J lost 0 bases, with 7 bases between them. Germline V CDR1 and CDR2: DFQATT, SNEGSKA (reference sequence). The CDR3 spans 13 residues.

The V gene is TRBV29-1, the J gene TRBJ2-3, with TRBD2 identical over 8 bases. Germline CDR1 is SQVTM and CDR2 is ANQGSEA. The CDR3 runs 13 residues. The V and J ends lost 6 bases and 3 bases, in that order; junction bases with no gene match: 5. Here the CDR3 reads CSVGTRSTDTQYF. The CDR3 coding sequence is TGCAGCGTCGGGACTAGATCGACAGATACGCAGTATTTT.

The table lists this clonotype with a few counts. This chain uses TRBV5-1 with TRBJ2-1; 8 bases line up with TRBD2. In germline, CDR1 is SGHRS, CDR2 YFSETQ. The CDR3 runs to 16 residues. The V segment lost 4 bases and the J segment 5 bases; nucleotides outside the gene matches: 11. The CDR3 protein is CASSRGTSSSNNEQFF. In DNA form, the CDR3 reads TGCGCCAGCAGCCGTGGGACTAGTTCGTCGAACAATGAGCAGTTCTTC. The full variable domain, rest sourced from reference TRBV5-1 and TRBJ2-1, is KAGVTQTPRYLIKTRGQQVTLSCSPISGHRSVSWYQQTPGQGLQFLFEYFSETQRNKGNFPGRFSGRQFSNSRSEMNVSTLELGDSALYLCASSRGTSSSNNEQFFGPGTRLTVL.

The V gene is TRBV20-1, the J gene TRBJ1-5, with D perhaps TRBD1 (5 bases). Per the germline V gene, CDR1 is DFQATT and CDR2 is SNEGSKA (reference sequence). Trimming took off 3 bases at V and 5 bases at J, with 20 bases between the two ends. The CDR3 consists of 16 residues. The CDR3 sequence: CSARERGVRTHQPQHF. Here the CDR3 DNA reads TGCAGTGCTAGGGAACGGGGGGTTAGGACACATCAGCCCCAGCATTTT.

This clonotype has at least ten counts. J is TRBJ2-3 and V is TRBV20-1; 12 bases agree with TRBD2. This CDR3 spans 16 amino acids. CDR1 and CDR2 from the germline V gene are DFQATT and SNEGSKA (reference sequence). Losses at the gene ends were 8 bases for V and 2 bases for J; bases not matched to a gene: 11. In nucleotides, the CDR3 is TGCAGTCCTACCCCCGGACTAGCGGGGTTCACAGATACGCAGTATTTT. Protein product: CSPTPGLAGFTDTQYF.

This clonotype was observed once. V gene TRBV6-5 combines with J gene TRBJ1-2; D remains ambiguous. The germline CDR1 and CDR2 sequences are MNHEY and SVGAGI. V dropped 6 bases and J dropped 6 bases, with 17 bases sitting between them. The CDR3 is 14 amino acids. The CDR3 protein is CASSENAGKDGYTF. DNA for the CDR3: TGTGCCAGCAGCGAAAATGCGGGCAAGGATGGCTACACCTTC.